This T cell receptor beta chain is drawn from a study of blood T cell repertoires in COVID-19. Overall study: Samples of COVID-19 (acute and convalescent) were obtained from the United States, Italy and Spain. In each case, the material was cDNA or gDNA derived from T cells, B-cell-depleted T cells, or PBMCs.

This CDR3 has 11 amino acids. Germline-derived CDR1 and CDR2 are LGHNT and FRNRAP. Trimming shortened V by 4 bases and J by 6 bases, and 6 bases separated the two germline ends. In the source study's methods: Reference gene primers were amplified, and this amplification served to estimate nucleated cell counts. The table came from immunoSEQ multiplex PCR; TCRdb's copy has only in-frame clones and leaves some out. Clone size and V and J calls were adopted from that table, with D and trimming inferred from the DNA. The data hold about 160,000 clones, with approximately 80% observed a single time. The rearrangement joins TRBV12-5 to TRBJ1-1; D might be TRBD1 (5 bases). Sequencing was performed on peripheral blood. This receptor was taken from a human donor in a cohort sampled during active COVID-19. The CDR3 DNA reads as TGTGCTAGTGGTTGGGGCGCTGAAGCTTTCTTT. This translates into CASGWGAEAFF.